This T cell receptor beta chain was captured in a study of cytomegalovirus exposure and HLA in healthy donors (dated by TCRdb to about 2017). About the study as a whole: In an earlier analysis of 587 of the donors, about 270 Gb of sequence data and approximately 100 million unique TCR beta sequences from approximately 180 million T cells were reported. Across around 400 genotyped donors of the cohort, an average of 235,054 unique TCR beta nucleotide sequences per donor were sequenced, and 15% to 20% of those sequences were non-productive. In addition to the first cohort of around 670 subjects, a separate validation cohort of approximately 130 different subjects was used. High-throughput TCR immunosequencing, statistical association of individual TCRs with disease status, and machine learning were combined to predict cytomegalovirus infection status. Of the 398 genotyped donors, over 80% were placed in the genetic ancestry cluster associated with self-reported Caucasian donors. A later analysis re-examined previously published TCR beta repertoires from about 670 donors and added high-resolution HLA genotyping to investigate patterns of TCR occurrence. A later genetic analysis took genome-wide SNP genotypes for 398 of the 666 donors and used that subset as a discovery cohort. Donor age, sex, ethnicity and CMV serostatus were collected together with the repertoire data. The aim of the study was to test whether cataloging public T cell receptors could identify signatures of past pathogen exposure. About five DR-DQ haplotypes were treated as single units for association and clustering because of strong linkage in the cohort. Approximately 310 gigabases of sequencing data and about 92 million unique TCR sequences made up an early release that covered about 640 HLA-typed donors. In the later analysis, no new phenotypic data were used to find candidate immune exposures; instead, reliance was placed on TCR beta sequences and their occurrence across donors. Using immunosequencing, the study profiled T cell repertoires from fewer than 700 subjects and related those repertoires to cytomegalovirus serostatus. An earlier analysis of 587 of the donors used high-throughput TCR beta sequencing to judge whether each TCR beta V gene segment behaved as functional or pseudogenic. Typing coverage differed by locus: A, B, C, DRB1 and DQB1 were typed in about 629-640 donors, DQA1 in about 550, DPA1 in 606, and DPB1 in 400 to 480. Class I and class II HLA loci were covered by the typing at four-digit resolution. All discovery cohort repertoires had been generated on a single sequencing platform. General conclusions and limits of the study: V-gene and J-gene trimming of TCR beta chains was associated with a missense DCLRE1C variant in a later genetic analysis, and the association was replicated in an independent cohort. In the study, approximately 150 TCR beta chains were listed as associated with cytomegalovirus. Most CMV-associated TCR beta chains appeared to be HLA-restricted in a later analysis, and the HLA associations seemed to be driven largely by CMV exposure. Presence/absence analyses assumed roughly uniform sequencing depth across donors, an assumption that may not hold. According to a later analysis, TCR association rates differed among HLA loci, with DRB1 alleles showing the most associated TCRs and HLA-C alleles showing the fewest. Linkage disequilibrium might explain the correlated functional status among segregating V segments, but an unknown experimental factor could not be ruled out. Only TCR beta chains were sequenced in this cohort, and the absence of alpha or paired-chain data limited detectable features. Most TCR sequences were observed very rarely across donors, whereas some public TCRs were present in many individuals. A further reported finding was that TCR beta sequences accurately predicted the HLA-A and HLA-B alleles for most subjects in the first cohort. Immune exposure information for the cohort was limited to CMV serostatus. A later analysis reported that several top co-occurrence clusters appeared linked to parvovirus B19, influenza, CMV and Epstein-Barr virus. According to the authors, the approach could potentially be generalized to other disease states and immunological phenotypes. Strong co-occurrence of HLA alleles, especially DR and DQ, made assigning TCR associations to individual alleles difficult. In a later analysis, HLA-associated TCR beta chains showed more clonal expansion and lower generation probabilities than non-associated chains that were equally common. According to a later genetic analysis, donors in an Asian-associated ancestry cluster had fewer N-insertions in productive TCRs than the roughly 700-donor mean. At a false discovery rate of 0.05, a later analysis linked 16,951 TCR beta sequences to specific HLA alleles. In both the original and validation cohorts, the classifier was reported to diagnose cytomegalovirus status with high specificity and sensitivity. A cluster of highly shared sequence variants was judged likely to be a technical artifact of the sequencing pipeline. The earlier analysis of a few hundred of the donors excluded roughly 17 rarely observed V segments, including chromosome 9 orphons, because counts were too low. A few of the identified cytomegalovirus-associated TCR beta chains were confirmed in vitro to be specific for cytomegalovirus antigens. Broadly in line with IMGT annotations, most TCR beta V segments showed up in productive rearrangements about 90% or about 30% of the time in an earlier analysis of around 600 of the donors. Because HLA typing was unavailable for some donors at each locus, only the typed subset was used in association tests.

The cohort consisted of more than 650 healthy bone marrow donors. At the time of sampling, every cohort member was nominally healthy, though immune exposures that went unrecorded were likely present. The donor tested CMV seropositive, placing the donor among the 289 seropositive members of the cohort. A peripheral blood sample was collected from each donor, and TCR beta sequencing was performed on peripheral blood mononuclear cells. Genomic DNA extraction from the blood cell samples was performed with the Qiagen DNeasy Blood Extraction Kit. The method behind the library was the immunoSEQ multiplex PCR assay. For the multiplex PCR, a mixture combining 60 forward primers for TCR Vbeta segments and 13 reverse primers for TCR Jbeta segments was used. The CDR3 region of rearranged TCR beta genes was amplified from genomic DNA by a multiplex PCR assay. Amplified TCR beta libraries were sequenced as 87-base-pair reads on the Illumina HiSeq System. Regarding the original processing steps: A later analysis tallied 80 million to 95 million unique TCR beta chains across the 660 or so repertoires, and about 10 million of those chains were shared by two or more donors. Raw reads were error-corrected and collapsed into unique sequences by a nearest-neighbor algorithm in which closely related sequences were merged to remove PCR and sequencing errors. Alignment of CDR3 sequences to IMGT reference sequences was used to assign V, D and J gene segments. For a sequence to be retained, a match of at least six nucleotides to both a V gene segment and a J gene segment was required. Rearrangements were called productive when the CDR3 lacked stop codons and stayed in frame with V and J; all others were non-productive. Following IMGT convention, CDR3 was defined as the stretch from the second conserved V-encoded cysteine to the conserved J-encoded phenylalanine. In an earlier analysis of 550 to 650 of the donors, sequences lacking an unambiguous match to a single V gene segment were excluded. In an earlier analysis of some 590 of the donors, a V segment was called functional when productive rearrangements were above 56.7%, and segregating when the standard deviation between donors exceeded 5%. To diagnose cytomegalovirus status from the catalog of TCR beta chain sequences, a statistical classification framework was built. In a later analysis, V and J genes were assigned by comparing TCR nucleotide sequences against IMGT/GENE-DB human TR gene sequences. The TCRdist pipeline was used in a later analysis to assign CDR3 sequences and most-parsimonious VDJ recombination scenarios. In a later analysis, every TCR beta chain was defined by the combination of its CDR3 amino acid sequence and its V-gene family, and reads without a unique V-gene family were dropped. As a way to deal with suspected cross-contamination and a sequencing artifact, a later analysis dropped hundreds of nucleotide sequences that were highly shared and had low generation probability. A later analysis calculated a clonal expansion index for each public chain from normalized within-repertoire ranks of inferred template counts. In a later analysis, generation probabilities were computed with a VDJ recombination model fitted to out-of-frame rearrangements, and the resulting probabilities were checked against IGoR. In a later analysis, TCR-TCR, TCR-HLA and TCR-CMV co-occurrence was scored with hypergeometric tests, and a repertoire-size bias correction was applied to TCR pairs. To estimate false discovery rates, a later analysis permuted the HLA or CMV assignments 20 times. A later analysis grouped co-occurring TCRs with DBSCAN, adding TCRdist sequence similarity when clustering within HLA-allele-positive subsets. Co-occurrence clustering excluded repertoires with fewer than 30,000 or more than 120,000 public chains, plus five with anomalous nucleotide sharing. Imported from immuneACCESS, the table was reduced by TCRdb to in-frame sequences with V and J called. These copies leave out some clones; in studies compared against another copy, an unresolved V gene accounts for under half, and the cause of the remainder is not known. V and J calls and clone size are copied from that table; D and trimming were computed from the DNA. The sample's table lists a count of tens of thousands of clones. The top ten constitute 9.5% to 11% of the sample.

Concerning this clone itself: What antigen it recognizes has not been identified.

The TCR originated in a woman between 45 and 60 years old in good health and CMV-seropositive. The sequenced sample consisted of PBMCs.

The bases read TGTGCCAGCAGCCCGGTATCGGGGGGAATGTACGAGCAGTACTTC. This codes for CASSPVSGGMYEQYF. The V gene is TRBV11-2 and the J gene is TRBJ2-7; TRBD2 matches 7 bases in the middle. The CDR3 spans 15 residues, from the cysteine through the phenylalanine. The retained sequence is limited to the CDR3, 45 bases, with the frame set at the first base. V is pruned by 5 bases and J by 4 bases, leaving 11 bases of the junction without a gene match. CDR1 is given as SGHAT and CDR2 as FQNNGV, both from the germline V gene.